This T cell receptor beta chain was captured in a study of blood T cell repertoires in COVID-19. Overall study context: The United States, Italy and Spain were the sources of the acute and convalescent COVID-19 samples. The analysed material was cDNA or gDNA that came from T cells, B-cell-depleted T cells, or PBMCs.

Original processing methods: Estimation of nucleated cell counts was performed using reference gene primer amplification. Clones were read by immunoSEQ multiplex PCR, and TCRdb kept only the in-frame ones, dropping some. V and J calls and clone size follow that table, whereas D and trimming were derived from the DNA. The table lists fewer than 70,000 clones, roughly 85% of them singletons. The receptor comes from an elderly man with acute or convalescent COVID-19. Sequenced sample: peripheral blood.

CDR3 in amino acids: CASSLPAGRVQETQYF. Here the CDR3 DNA reads TGTGCCAGCAGCTTACCCGCCGGGAGGGTCCAAGAGACCCAGTACTTC. V and J are TRBV7-6 and TRBJ2-5; 8 bases align to TRBD2. V shed 2 bases, J shed 1 base, and the junction held 6 bases outside the gene matches. This CDR3 has 16 residues. Per germline, CDR1 SGHVS and CDR2 FNYEAQ.